One and the same sample provided the 9 T cell receptor beta chains below, sequenced in a study of technical replicates of blood from a few donors. Profiling relied on immunoSEQ multiplex PCR, and the TCRdb table lists in-frame clones only, not all of them. The sample contains about 84,000 clones, almost 98% of which appear only once. Sequenced material: T cells isolated from PBMCs. The receptors were gathered from a human donor in good health.

CDR3 region: CASSLASGSKEQYF. CDR3 DNA: TGTGCCAGCAGCTTGGCTAGCGGGAGTAAAGAGCAGTACTTC. The genes are TRBV7-9 and TRBJ2-7; 10 bases align to TRBD2. J gave up 7 bases and V 3 bases, and 6 bases lay outside the gene matches. The germline V gene has CDR1 SEHNR and CDR2 FQNEAQ (reference sequence). The CDR3 length is 14 residues.

This chain connects TRBV5-4 to TRBJ2-1; unclear D gene. V was pared by 2 bases and J by 4 bases, with 7 bases between. The germline gives CDR1 SGHNT, CDR2 YYREEE (reference sequence). This CDR3 has 13 amino acids. CDR3 in DNA: TGTGCCAGCAGCTTACTTGAATACAATGAGCAGTTCTTC. Protein: CASSLLEYNEQFF.

This chain links TRBV6-1 with TRBJ2-1; TRBD1 agrees at 11 bases. After removal of 5 bases from V and 9 bases from J, the junction contained 9 bases not matched to a gene. The CDR3 is made up of 15 amino acids. CDR1 is MNHNS, CDR2 SASEGT, per germline. The CDR3 loop is CASSSGQGASGEQFF. CDR3 in DNA: TGTGCCAGCAGTTCCGGACAGGGGGCGTCAGGTGAGCAGTTCTTC.

The chain couples TRBV2 to TRBJ2-1; 9 bases line up with TRBD1. The germline CDR1 and CDR2 sequences are SNHLY and FYNNEI. Losses at the gene ends were 6 bases for V and 6 bases for J; bases not matched to a gene: 3. This CDR3 has 13 amino acids. The CDR3 region is CASSLDRGNEQFF. The CDR3 DNA is TGTGCCAGCAGCTTGGACAGGGGCAATGAGCAGTTCTTC.

This chain uses TRBV7-9 with TRBJ1-2; 10 nucleotides line up with TRBD1. V gave up 4 bases and J gave up 4 bases; unmatched junction bases: 3. The CDR3 is made up of 14 amino acids. Germline V lookup: CDR1 SEHNR, CDR2 FQNEAQ (reference sequence). The CDR3 loop is CASSSRDRGYGYTF. The DNA for the CDR3 is TGTGCCAGCAGCTCAAGGGACAGGGGCTATGGCTACACCTTC.

This clone appeared once. The V call is TRBV7-2, the J call TRBJ2-7; perhaps TRBD2 as D (5 bases). Trimming cost V 6 bases and J 2 bases, with 17 bases left between them. There are 15 residues in the CDR3. From germline, CDR1 is SGHTA and CDR2 FQGNSA. The CDR3 sequence: CASSRRPDLTYEQYF. For the CDR3, the DNA is TGTGCCAGCAGTAGGAGGCCGGACCTTACCTACGAGCAGTACTTC. The full variable domain, completed using reference TRBV7-2 and TRBJ2-7, is GAGVSQSPSNKVTEKGKDVELRCDPISGHTALYWYRQSLGQGLEFLIYFQGNSAPDKSGLPSDRFSAERTGGSVSTLTIQRTQQEDSAVYLCASSRRPDLTYEQYFGPGTRLTVT.

This clone was seen just once. V and J are TRBV10-3 and TRBJ2-7; TRBD2 might be the D (6 bases). Germline CDR1 ENHRY, CDR2 SYGVKD. The CDR3 has 14 amino acids. V was trimmed by 4 bases and J by 5 bases, leaving 15 bases between them. The CDR3 DNA follows: TGTGCCATCAGTGGACCGGGAGAGGCGCACGAGCAGTACTTC. Its protein is CAISGPGEAHEQYF.

V gene TRBV5-6 combines with J gene TRBJ2-5; D not resolved. Germline values: CDR1 SGHDT, CDR2 YYEEEE. CDR3 length: 12 residues. V was trimmed by 3 bases and J by 3 bases, leaving 6 bases between them. The CDR3 region has the DNA TGTGCCAGCAGCTCACAGAAAGAGACCCAGTACTTC. Protein: CASSSQKETQYF.

The chain carries TRBV11-2 and TRBJ2-7, with 8 bases matching TRBD2. The junction had 4 bases not matched to a gene; V was cut back by 3 bases and J by 6 bases. The length of the CDR3 is 13 residues. In germline, CDR1 is SGHAT, CDR2 FQNNGV. CDR3 sequence: CASSFGLASEQYF. CDR3 bases: TGTGCCAGCAGCTTCGGACTAGCAAGCGAGCAGTACTTC. Full variable domain (outside the CDR3, taken from reference TRBV11-2 and TRBJ2-7): EAGVAQSPRYKIIEKRQSVAFWCNPISGHATLYWYQQILGQGPKLLIQFQNNGVVDDSQLPKDRFSAERLKGVDSTLKIQPAKLEDSAVYLCASSFGLASEQYFGPGTRLTVT.